This T cell receptor beta chain stems from a study of T cells in localized non-small cell lung cancer. Study-level findings and limits: Because only a single region of the tumor was sequenced, heterogeneity remains possible. Uninvolved nearby lung showed the greatest T cell clonality, exceeding that found in tumor.

As concerns this clone: Its antigen remains unknown.

CDR3 size: 16 residues. Germline V lookup: CDR1 SGHTA, CDR2 FQGNSA. V lost 1 base and J lost 3, with 14 bases in between. TCRdb keeps only in-frame clones here, not all; method: immunoSEQ multiplex PCR. The sample has 25,000 to 35,000 clones; about nine tenths are singletons. The origin of this receptor is a male donor aged 60 or over with stage I lung adenocarcinoma. Material: peripheral blood, obtained before any cancer treatment. V and J are TRBV7-2 and TRBJ2-3; TRBD2 might be the D (7 bases). The CDR3 coding sequence is TGTGCCAGCAGCTTAGAGGGGGGGCGCAGGACAGATACGCAGTATTTT. Translation gives CASSLEGGRRTDTQYF.